Listed below are T cell receptor beta chains from one sample, sequenced in a study of T cell responses to AZD1222 COVID-19 vaccine. Generated by immunoSEQ multiplex PCR, the TCRdb table keeps only in-frame clones and is missing some. There are 160,000 or so clones in the sample; approximately 90% occur only once, and about 1.6% lies in the top ten. Sequenced material: peripheral blood, taken 28 days after the second AZD1222 dose. These receptors were obtained from an adult who received the AZD1222 COVID-19 vaccine. CDR3s include the opening cysteine and the closing phenylalanine or tryptophan. D genes are given only for firm matches. Expanded clones are given a class, and other clones once, few, many or no size at all.

size: NA; V: TRBV3-1/TRBV3-2; D: NA; J: TRBJ1-6; DNA: TGTGCCAGCAGCCAGGAACTAGACACTCGGAATTCACCCCTCCACTTT; CDR3: CASSQELDTRNSPLHF
size: NA; V: TRBV6-5; D: NA; J: TRBJ2-3; DNA: TGTGCCAGCAATTCCCGAAGGGGAGTGGCAGATACGCAGTATTTT; CDR3: CASNSRRGVADTQYF
size: NA; V: TRBV10-2; D: TRBD1; J: TRBJ2-6; DNA: TGCGCCAGCAGGCCGGGACAGGTTAGAGGGGCCAACGTCCTGACTTTC; CDR3: CASRPGQVRGANVLTF
size: NA; V: TRBV6-5; D: NA; J: TRBJ2-1; DNA: TGTGCCAGCAGTTACGTCCAGGAGCAGTTCTTC; CDR3: CASSYVQEQFF
size: once; V: TRBV3-1/TRBV3-2; D: NA; J: TRBJ2-3; DNA: TGTGCCAGCAGCCAAGTAGGCAGCGGGCGCTATTACCCAGGTACGCAGTATTTT; CDR3: CASSQVGSGRYYPGTQYF
size: NA; V: TRBV6-5; D: NA; J: TRBJ1-4; DNA: TGTGCCAGCAGTTACTCGTTGGGCTCCCTTAATGAAAAACTGTTTTTT; CDR3: CASSYSLGSLNEKLFF
size: NA; V: TRBV7-2; D: NA; J: TRBJ1-1; DNA: TGTGCCAGCAGCCCGGGGAGGTGGGCCACTGAAGCTTTCTTT; CDR3: CASSPGRWATEAFF
size: NA; V: TRBV5-1; D: TRBD1; J: TRBJ1-3; DNA: TGCGCCAGCAACGACGAGGACAGGGGGCGAGGCACCATATATTTT; CDR3: CASNDEDRGRGTIYF
size: once; V: TRBV11-2; D: TRBD1; J: TRBJ1-1; DNA: TGTGCCAGCAGCTCTCTGAGGGGACAGGGGGAAGCTTTCTTT; CDR3: CASSSLRGQGEAFF
size: NA; V: TRBV19; D: NA; J: TRBJ1-1; DNA: TGTGCCAGTAGTATGGGGGGATGGGGGACCGAAGCTTTCTTT; CDR3: CASSMGGWGTEAFF
size: NA; V: TRBV5-1; D: NA; J: TRBJ1-1; DNA: TGCGCCAGCAAATGGGGGGCTGAAGCTTTCTTT; CDR3: CASKWGAEAFF
size: NA; V: TRBV19; D: NA; J: TRBJ2-1; DNA: TGTGCCAGTAGTTTCTCGCTAGTAGGAGGTGAGCAGTTCTTC; CDR3: CASSFSLVGGEQFF
size: NA; V: TRBV5-1; D: TRBD1; J: TRBJ1-4; DNA: TGCGCCAGCAGCTCTCAGGGGGCAACTAATGAAAAACTGTTTTTT; CDR3: CASSSQGATNEKLFF
size: few; V: TRBV2; D: NA; J: TRBJ1-2; DNA: TGTGCCAGCAGTGAAGGTGGGGGGTCTCGAGGCTACACCTTC; CDR3: CASSEGGGSRGYTF
size: few; V: TRBV7-9; D: TRBD1; J: TRBJ1-1; DNA: TGTGCCAGCAGCTCGTGGACAGGAATGAACACTGAAGCTTTCTTT; CDR3: CASSSWTGMNTEAFF
size: NA; V: TRBV29-1; D: NA; J: TRBJ1-1; DNA: TGCAGCGTTGAAGTAATAGGGGGTACTGAAGCTTTCTTT; CDR3: CSVEVIGGTEAFF
size: NA; V: TRBV2; D: TRBD2; J: TRBJ2-1; DNA: TGTGCCAGCAGTGAAGCCAGGAGCGGGAGTATCGGTGAGCAGTTCTTC; CDR3: CASSEARSGSIGEQFF
size: NA; V: TRBV12-3/TRBV12-4; D: NA; J: TRBJ2-7; DNA: TGTGCCAGCAGGGAGAGGGATCGGGACGAGCAGTACTTC; CDR3: CASRERDRDEQYF
size: NA; V: TRBV15; D: NA; J: TRBJ2-3; DNA: TGTGCCACCAGCAGAGAACGGAGGGGTGATACGCAGTATTTT; CDR3: CATSRERRGDTQYF
size: NA; V: TRBV28; D: TRBD1; J: TRBJ1-5; DNA: TGTGCCAGCAGTCGGGCAGGGGGTCAGCCCCAGCATTTT; CDR3: CASSRAGGQPQHF
size: NA; V: TRBV5-1; D: NA; J: TRBJ1-1; DNA: TGCGCCAGCAGGATCTCCGGGACTAACACTGAAGCTTTCTTT; CDR3: CASRISGTNTEAFF
size: NA; V: TRBV18; D: TRBD1; J: TRBJ1-1; DNA: TGTGCCAGCTCACTCCCGACAGGGAGCGGCACTGAAGCTTTCTTT; CDR3: CASSLPTGSGTEAFF
size: few; V: TRBV3-1/TRBV3-2; D: NA; J: TRBJ1-5; DNA: TGTGCCAGCAGCCAGAATAGCAATCAGCCCCAGCATTTT; CDR3: CASSQNSNQPQHF